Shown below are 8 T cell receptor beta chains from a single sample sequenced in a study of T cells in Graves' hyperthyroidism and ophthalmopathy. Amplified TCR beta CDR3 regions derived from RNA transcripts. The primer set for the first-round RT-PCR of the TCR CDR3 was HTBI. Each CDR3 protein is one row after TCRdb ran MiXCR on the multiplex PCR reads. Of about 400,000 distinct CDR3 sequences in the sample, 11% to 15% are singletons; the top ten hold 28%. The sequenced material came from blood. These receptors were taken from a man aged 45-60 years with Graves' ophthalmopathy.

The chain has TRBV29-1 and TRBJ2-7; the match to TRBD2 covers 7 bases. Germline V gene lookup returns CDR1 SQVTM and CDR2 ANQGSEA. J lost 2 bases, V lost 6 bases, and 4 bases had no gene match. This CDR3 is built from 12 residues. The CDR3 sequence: CSVASGAYEQYF. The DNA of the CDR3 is TGCAGCGTGGCTAGCGGCGCCTACGAGCAGTACTTC.

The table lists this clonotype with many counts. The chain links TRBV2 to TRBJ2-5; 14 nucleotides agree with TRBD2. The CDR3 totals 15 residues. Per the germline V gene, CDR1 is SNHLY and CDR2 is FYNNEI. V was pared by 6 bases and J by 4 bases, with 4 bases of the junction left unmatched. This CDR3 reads CASSRLAGGPETQYF. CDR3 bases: TGTGCCAGCAGCCGACTAGCGGGAGGGCCAGAGACCCAGTACTTC.

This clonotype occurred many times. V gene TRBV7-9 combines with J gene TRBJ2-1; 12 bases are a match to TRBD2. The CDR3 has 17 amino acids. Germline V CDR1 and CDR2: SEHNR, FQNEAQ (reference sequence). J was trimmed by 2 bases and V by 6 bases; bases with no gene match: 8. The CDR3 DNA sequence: TGTGCCAGCAGAGAGACTAGCGGGAGACAACCCTACAATGAGCAGTTCTTC. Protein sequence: CASRETSGRQPYNEQFF.

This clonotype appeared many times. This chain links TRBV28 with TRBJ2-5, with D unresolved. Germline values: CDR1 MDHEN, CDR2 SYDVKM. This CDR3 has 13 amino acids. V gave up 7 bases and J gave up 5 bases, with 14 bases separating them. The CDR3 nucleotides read TGTGCCAGCACCCATAAGTTGGGGGAGACCCAGTACTTC. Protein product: CASTHKLGETQYF.

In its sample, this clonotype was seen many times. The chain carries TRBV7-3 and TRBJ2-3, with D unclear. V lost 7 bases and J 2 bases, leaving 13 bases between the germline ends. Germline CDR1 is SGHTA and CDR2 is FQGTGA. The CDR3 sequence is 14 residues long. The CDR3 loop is CASKLGSATDTQYF. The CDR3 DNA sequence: TGTGCCAGCAAATTGGGTTCTGCCACAGATACGCAGTATTTT.

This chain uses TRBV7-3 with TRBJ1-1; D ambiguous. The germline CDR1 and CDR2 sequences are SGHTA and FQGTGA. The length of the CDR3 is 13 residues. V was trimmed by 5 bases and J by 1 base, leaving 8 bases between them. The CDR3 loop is CASSPEGNTEAFF. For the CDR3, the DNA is TGTGCCAGCAGCCCGGAAGGGAACACTGAAGCTTTCTTT.

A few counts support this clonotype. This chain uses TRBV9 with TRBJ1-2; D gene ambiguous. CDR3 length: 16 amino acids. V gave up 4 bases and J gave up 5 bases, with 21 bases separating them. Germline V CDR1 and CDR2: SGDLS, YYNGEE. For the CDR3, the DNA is TGTGCCAGCAGCACCAAAAAAGCTAGCGGGGATTATGGCTACACCTTC. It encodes CASSTKKASGDYGYTF.

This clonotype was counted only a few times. The CDR3 DNA reads as TGTGCCAGTAATAGTCAGCCCCAGCATTTT. It translates to CASNSQPQHF. The chain has TRBV19 and TRBJ1-5; no definite D call. Germline lookup yields CDR1 LNHDA and CDR2 SQIVND (reference sequence). This CDR3 has 10 amino acids. V lost 7 bases and J 6 bases, leaving 4 bases between the germline ends.